The clone carrying this T cell receptor beta chain was observed at least ten times. The read falls 3 residues short of the CDR3 end, and the missing part is taken from the germline J gene. Trimming took off 0 bases at V and 3 bases at J, with 13 bases between the two ends. In germline, CDR1 is SGHRS, CDR2 YFSETQ. CDR3 length: 16 residues. This sample was included in a study of T cell clonality in common variable immunodeficiency. Repertoires were generated with immunoSEQ multiplex PCR, while TCRdb's copy carries only in-frame clones and drops some. The sample shows tens of thousands of clones, no singletons; the ten largest hold around 4.6%.

The sequencing sample was made of peripheral blood mononuclear cells. This chain links TRBV5-1 with TRBJ2-1; D may be TRBD2 (6 bases). The sequence was collected from a person aged 18 to 75 in good health. The CDR3 here is CASSLEGSGFYNEQFF. The CDR3 DNA, read in part, is TGCGCCAGCAGCTTGGAGGGTAGCGGCTTCTACAATGAG.